This T cell receptor (beta chain) comes out of a study of T cell responses to AZD1222 COVID-19 vaccine. Measured with immunoSEQ multiplex PCR; TCRdb has only the in-frame clones, and not every one. The profile shows about 50,000 clones, 85% to 90% of them singletons. Germline CDR1 is SGHNT and CDR2 is YENEEA. The germline V and J ends were trimmed by 3 bases and 9 bases, with 12 bases remaining between them. The CDR3 runs to 13 residues. This sequence was found in an adult in good health. Sequenced here: peripheral blood, sampled on day 0 of MenACWY control vaccination. The rearrangement joins TRBV11-3 to TRBJ2-1; D might be TRBD1 or TRBD2, each matching 5 bases. The CDR3 DNA reads as TGTGCCAGCAGCTTCCAGGGAGAGAGTGAGCAGTTCTTC. Translation gives CASSFQGESEQFF. The complete variable domain, with remaining parts taken from reference TRBV11-3 and TRBJ2-1, reads EAGVVQSPRYKIIEKKQPVAFWCNPISGHNTLYWYLQNLGQGPELLIRYENEEAVDDSQLPKDRFSAERLKGVDSTLKIQPAELGDSAVYLCASSFQGESEQFFGPGTRLTVL.